A selection of T cell receptor beta chains follows, all from one sample in a study of PD-L1 blockade in urothelial cancer. Sequenced by immunoSEQ multiplex PCR; TCRdb stores in-frame clones only, minus some. The sample consists of more than 35,000 clones, 75% to 95% of them appearing once. The specimen was PBMCs, collected around atezolizumab (anti-PD-L1) treatment. These receptors were obtained from a man between 65 and 79 years old with urothelial cancer. Both conserved end residues are part of each CDR3.

TRBJ2-3 TRBV10-3 CAIRGRRGTTDTQYF
TRBJ2-1 TRBV7-9 CASSLYREGNEQFF
TRBJ2-1 TRBV7-3 CASSLRAYGTSGIQSSYNEQFF
TRBJ2-3 TRBV19 CASSIARGIDTQYF
TRBJ1-1 TRBV27 CASSLFGGLANTEAFF
TRBJ2-5 TRBV7-2 CASSLDRTIGETQYF
TRBJ1-6 TRBV2 CASRFGQGESPLHF
TRBJ1-4 TRBV28 CASSTTGGFSEKLFF
TRBJ2-3 TRBV9 CASSLLAEGTDTQYF
TRBJ1-4 TRBV2 CASSIEKLFF
TRBJ2-2 TRBV19 CASTGSGGNTGELFF
TRBJ2-3 TRBV6-1 CASSEGTGSTDTQYF
TRBJ1-4 TRBV10-1 CASSESRARNEKLFF
TRBJ1-3 TRBV18 CASSQMGRGSGNTIYF
TRBJ2-1 TRBV7-3 CASSPTGGGEQFF
TRBJ1-6 TRBV5-1 CASSPAGVSYNSPLHF
TRBJ2-5 TRBV9 CASSVGEGQGQETQYF
TRBJ2-7 TRBV6-5 CASSRDSNYEQYF
TRBJ2-2 TRBV2 CASGAGPVGELFF
TRBJ2-1 TRBV7-9 CASSQLAGGLDEQFF
TRBJ2-3 TRBV7-9 CASTNARGTGREADTQYF
TRBJ2-2 TRBV21-1 CASKAGGRTGELFF
TRBJ2-1 TRBV7-2 CASSPGPGTSASSYNEQFF
TRBJ2-3 TRBV7-2 CASRDWGSFTDTQYF
TRBJ2-3 TRBV19 CASRRGGLVGLDTQYF
TRBJ2-3 TRBV19 CASSMGQGAPDTQYF
TRBJ2-3 TRBV7-3 CASSPRGGKDTQYF
TRBJ2-3 TRBV5-8 CASSFLGATDTQYF
TRBJ2-7 TRBV7-2 CASSMRTSDEQYF
TRBJ2-1 TRBV29-1 CSALPLGDNEQFF
TRBJ2-5 TRBV7-9 CASSDSETQYF
TRBJ1-1 TRBV19 CASSVQGTNTEAFF
TRBJ2-2 TRBV6-1 CATMPGLSNTGELFF
TRBJ2-7 TRBV27 CASSPGLAGVGSYEQYF
TRBJ2-1 TRBV15 CATSRGTSGGSYNEQFF
TRBJ2-5 TRBV4-1 CASSQSGLANNQYF
TRBJ2-1 TRBV27 CASSPRRVSFNEQFF
TRBJ1-2 TRBV18 CASSPRAGSYGYTF
TRBJ1-1 TRBV5-1 CASSRQGNTEAFF
TRBJ2-6 TRBV4-1 CASSQVGLRGTGANVLTF
TRBJ2-3 TRBV19 CASSIGRGATKSFYTQYF
TRBJ2-7 TRBV14 CASNSLGSENEQYF
TRBJ2-2 TRBV5-1 CASSFGLAGEGELFF
TRBJ1-6 TRBV5-4 CASSHGGTGPDSPLHF
TRBJ2-6 TRBV2 CASSERGSGANVLTF
TRBJ2-5 TRBV13 CASARGQQETQYF
TRBJ2-1 TRBV27 CASSPTGGTSGGTYPQFF